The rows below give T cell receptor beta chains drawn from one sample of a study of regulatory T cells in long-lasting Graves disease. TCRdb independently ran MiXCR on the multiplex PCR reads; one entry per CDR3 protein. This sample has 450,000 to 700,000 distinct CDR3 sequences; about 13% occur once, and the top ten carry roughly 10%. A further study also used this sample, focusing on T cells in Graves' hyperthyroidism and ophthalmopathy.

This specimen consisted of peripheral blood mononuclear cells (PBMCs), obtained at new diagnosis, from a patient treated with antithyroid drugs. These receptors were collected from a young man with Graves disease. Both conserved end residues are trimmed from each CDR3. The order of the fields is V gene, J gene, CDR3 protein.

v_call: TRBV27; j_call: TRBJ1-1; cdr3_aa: ASSSPTGRKAEAF
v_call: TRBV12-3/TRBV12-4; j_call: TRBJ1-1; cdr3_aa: ASTSYTEAF
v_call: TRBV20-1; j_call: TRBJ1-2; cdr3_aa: SARGQGNYGYT
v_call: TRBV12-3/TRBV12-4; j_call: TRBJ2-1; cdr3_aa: ASSSTGTSGYNEQF
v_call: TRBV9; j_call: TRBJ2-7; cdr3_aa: ASSEAGGFYEQY
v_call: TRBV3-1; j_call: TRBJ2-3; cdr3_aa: ASSHPGTSLTDTQY
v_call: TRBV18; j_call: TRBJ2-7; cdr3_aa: ASHGTSGIPYEQY
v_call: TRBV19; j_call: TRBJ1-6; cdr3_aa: ASRGQGPPLH
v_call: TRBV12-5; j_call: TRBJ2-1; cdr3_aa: ASGLAMLRDRGPHEQF
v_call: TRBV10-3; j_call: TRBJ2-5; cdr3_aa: AISVEGATETQY
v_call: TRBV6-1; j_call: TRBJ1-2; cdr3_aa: ASRHLDRDSSSYGYT
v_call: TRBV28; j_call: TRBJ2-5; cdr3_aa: ASSFAPQPNRARETQY
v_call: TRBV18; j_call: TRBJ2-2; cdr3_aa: ASSPQDGELF
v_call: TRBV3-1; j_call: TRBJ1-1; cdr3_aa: ASSRSTGTTEAF
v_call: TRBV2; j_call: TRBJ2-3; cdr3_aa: ASSGTSGTPTDTQY
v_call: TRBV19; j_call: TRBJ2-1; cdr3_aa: ASSLAGGPYEQF
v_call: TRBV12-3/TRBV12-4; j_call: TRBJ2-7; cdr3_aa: ASSETSRGRYEQY